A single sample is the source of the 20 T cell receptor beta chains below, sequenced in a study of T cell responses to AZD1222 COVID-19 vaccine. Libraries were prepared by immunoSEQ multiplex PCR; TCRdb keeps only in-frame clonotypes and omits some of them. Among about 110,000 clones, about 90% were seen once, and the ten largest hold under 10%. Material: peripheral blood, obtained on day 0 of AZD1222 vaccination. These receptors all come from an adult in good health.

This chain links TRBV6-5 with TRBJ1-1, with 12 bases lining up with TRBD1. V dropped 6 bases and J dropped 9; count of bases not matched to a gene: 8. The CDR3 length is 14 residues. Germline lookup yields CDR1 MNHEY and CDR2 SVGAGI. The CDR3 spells CASRPPGQGAQAFF. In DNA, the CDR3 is TGTGCCAGCAGACCACCGGGACAGGGGGCTCAAGCTTTCTTT.

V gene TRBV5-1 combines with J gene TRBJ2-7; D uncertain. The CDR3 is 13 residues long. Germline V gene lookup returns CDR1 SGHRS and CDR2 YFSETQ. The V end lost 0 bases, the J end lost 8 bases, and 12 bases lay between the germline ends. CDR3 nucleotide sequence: TGCGCCAGCAGCTTGGAGGGCTATAAGAAGCAGTACTTC. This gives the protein CASSLEGYKKQYF.

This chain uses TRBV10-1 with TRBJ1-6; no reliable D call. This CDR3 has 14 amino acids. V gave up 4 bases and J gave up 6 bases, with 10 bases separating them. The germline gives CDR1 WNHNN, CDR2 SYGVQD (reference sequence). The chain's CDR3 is CASSGGRVNSPLHF. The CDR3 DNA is TGCGCCAGCAGTGGAGGACGGGTTAATTCACCCCTCCACTTT.

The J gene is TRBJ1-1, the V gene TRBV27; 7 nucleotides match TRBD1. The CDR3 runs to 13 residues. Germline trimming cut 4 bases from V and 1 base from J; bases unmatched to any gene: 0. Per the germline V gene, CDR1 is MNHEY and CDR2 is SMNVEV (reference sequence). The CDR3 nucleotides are TGTGCCAGCAGTTGGGACAGGAACACTGAAGCTTTCTTT. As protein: CASSWDRNTEAFF.

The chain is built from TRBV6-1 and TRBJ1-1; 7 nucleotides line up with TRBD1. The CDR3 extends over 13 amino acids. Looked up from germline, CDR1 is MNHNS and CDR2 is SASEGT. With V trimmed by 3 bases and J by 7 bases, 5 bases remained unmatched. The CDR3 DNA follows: TGTGCCAGCAGTGAGCGACAGGGAAGTGAAGCTTTCTTT. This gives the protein CASSERQGSEAFF.

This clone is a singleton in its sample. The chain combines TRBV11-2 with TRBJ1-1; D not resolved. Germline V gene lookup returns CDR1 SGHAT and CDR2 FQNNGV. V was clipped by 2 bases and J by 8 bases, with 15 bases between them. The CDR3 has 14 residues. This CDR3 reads CASSLIGVRLEAFF. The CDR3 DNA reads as TGTGCCAGCAGCTTAATTGGGGTAAGGCTGGAAGCTTTCTTT.

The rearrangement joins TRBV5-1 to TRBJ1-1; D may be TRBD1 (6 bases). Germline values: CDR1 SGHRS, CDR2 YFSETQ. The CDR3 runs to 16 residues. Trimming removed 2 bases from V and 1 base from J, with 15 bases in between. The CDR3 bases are TGCGCCAGCAGCTTAGGGGGACGGGAGGGGAACACTGAAGCTTTCTTT. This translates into CASSLGGREGNTEAFF.

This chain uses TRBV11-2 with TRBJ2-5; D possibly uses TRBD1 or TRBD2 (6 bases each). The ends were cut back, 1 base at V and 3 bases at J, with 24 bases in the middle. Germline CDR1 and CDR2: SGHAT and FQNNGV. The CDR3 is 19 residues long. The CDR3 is CASSLGVYWGADVKETQYF. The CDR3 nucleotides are TGTGCCAGCAGCTTAGGAGTTTATTGGGGGGCAGATGTCAAAGAGACCCAGTACTTC.

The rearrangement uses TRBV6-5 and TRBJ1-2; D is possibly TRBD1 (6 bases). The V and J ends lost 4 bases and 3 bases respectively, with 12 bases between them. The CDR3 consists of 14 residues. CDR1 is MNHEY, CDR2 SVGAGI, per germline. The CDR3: CASSSQGPHYGYTF. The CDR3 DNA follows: TGTGCCAGCAGTTCCCAGGGGCCTCACTATGGCTACACCTTC.

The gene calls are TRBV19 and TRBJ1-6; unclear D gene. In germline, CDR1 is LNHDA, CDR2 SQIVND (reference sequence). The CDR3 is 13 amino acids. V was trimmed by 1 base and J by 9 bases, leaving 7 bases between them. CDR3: CASSIVWGSPLHF. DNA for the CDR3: TGTGCCAGTAGTATAGTGTGGGGTTCACCCCTCCACTTT.

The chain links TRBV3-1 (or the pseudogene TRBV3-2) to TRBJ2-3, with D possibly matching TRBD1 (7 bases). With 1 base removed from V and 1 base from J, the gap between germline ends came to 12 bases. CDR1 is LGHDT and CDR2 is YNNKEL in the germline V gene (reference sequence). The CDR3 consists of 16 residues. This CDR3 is CASSQVRRGGTDTQYF. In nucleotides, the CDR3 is TGTGCCAGCAGCCAAGTTCGCAGGGGGGGCACAGATACGCAGTATTTT.

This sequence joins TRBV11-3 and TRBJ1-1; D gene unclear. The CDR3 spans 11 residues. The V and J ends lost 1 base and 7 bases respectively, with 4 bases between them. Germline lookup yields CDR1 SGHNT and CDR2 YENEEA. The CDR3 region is CASSLGGEAFF. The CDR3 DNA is TGTGCCAGCAGCTTAGGAGGTGAAGCTTTCTTT.

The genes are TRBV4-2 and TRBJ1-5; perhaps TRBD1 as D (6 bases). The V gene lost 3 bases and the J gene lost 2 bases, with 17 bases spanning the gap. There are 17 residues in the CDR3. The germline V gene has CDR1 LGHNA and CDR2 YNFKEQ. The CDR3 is CASSQEQGGGRNQPQHF. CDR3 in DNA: TGTGCCAGCAGCCAGGAACAGGGAGGAGGGCGCAATCAGCCCCAGCATTTT.

CDR3 sequence reads: CSVQRDRTHYEQYF. The CDR3 DNA reads TGCAGCGTCCAACGGGACAGGACCCACTACGAGCAGTACTTC. The V and J genes are TRBV29-1 and TRBJ2-7, with TRBD1 matching 8 bases. The junction had 10 bases not matched to a gene; V was cut back by 6 bases and J by 3 bases. The CDR3 is 14 residues long. Germline V gene data show CDR1 as SQVTM and CDR2 as ANQGSEA.

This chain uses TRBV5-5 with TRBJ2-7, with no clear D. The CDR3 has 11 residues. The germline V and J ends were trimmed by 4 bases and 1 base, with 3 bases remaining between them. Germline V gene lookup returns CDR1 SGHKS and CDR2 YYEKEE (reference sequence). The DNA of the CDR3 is TGTGCCAGCAGCGAATCCTACGAGCAGTACTTC. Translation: CASSESYEQYF.

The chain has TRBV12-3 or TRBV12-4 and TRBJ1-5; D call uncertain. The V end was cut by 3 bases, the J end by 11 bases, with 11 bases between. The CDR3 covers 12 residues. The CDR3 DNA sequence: TGTGCCAGCAGTTTGGAGCCCTGGGCCCAGCATTTT. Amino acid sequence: CASSLEPWAQHF.

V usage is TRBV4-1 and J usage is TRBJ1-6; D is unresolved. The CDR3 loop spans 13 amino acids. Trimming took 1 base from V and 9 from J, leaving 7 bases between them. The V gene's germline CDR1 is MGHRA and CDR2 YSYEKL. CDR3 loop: CASSQGAISPLHF. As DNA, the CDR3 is TGCGCCAGCAGCCAAGGAGCGATTTCACCCCTCCACTTT.

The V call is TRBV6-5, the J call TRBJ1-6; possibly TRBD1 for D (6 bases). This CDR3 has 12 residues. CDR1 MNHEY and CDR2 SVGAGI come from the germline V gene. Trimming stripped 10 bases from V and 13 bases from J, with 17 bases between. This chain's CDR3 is CATHQQGSPLHF. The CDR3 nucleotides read TGTGCCACCCACCAACAGGGCTCTCCCCTCCACTTT.

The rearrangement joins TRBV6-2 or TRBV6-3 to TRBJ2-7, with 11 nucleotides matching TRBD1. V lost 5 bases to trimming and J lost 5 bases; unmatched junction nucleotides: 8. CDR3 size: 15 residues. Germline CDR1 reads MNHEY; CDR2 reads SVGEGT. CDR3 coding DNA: TGTGCCAGCAGTACCCGGACAGGGGGCGGGAACGAGCAGTACTTC. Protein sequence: CASSTRTGGGNEQYF.

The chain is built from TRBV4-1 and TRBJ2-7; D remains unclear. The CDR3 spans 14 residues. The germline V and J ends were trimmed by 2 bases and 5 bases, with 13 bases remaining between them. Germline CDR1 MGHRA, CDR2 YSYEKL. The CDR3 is CASSQSRYVDEQYF. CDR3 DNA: TGCGCCAGCAGCCAAAGCAGGTACGTGGACGAGCAGTACTTC.